Here is one T cell receptor (beta chain) with its context. The antigen is undetermined. Per the germline V gene, CDR1 is MDHEN and CDR2 is SYDVKM. V lost 3 bases and J 1 base, leaving 9 bases between the germline ends. The CDR3 contains 14 residues. The sample originates from a study of T cell responses to AZD1222 COVID-19 vaccine. General study findings and limits: Baseline testing showed seropositivity in only six or seven AZD1222 recipients.

Data came from immunoSEQ multiplex PCR; TCRdb stores just in-frame clones and leaves some out. This sample has 100,000 to 150,000 clones; around 90% occur once, and the top ten carry over 4%. Material: peripheral blood, obtained 28 days after the second dose of the MenACWY control vaccine. This receptor was identified in an adult who received the MenACWY meningococcal vaccine as a control. V and J are TRBV28 and TRBJ1-2; the D is unclear. The CDR3 protein is CASSFSWVNYGYTF. CDR3 nucleotides: TGTGCCAGCAGTTTTTCTTGGGTTAACTATGGCTACACCTTC.